This is a list of T cell receptor beta chains from one sample in a study of a mutant IDH1 vaccine in newly diagnosed glioma. Their antigens are not known. TCRdb's table, derived via immunoSEQ multiplex PCR, lists solely in-frame clones and lacks some. The sample shows roughly 25,000 clones, approximately 80% of them seen only once. The sample here was PBMCs, taken from a glioma patient whose treatment included an IDH1 peptide vaccine. These receptors all stem from a man in his forties with glioma. Both conserved end residues are part of each CDR3. The order of the fields is J gene, V gene, clone size, D gene, CDR3 protein, CDR3 DNA. D genes are given only for firm matches. Clone size is shown for a subset of rows, as once, few, many or a class of expanded clone.

j_call: TRBJ1-1
v_call: TRBV9
clone_size: .
d_call: .
cdr3_aa: CASRGGGYTEAFF
cdr3_nt: TGTGCCAGCAGGGGTGGGGGTTACACTGAAGCTTTCTTT

j_call: TRBJ1-1
v_call: TRBV27
clone_size: .
d_call: .
cdr3_aa: CASSLFGPRGYTEAFF
cdr3_nt: TGTGCCAGCAGTTTGTTTGGCCCCCGGGGATACACTGAAGCTTTCTTT

j_call: TRBJ2-6
v_call: TRBV9
clone_size: few
d_call: .
cdr3_aa: CASSESTGTSGANVLTF
cdr3_nt: TGTGCCAGCAGCGAGTCCACAGGGACCTCTGGGGCCAACGTCCTGACTTTC

j_call: TRBJ2-2
v_call: TRBV4-1
clone_size: .
d_call: .
cdr3_aa: CASSQDLVTVTGELFF
cdr3_nt: TGCGCCAGCAGCCAAGATTTGGTGACAGTCACCGGGGAGCTGTTTTTT

j_call: TRBJ1-1
v_call: TRBV7-9
clone_size: few
d_call: .
cdr3_aa: CASSLRLPNTEAFF
cdr3_nt: TGTGCCAGCAGCTTACGTCTCCCGAACACTGAAGCTTTCTTT

j_call: TRBJ2-1
v_call: TRBV7-8
clone_size: .
d_call: .
cdr3_aa: CASSFRRVDEQFF
cdr3_nt: TGTGCCAGCAGCTTCCGGAGGGTCGATGAGCAGTTCTTC

j_call: TRBJ2-7
v_call: TRBV2
clone_size: .
d_call: TRBD2
cdr3_aa: CASSERGAGLAIHSYEQYF
cdr3_nt: TGTGCCAGCAGTGAAAGGGGGGCCGGACTAGCGATACACTCCTACGAGCAGTACTTC

j_call: TRBJ1-4
v_call: TRBV30
clone_size: .
d_call: .
cdr3_aa: CAWSSGREKLFF
cdr3_nt: TGTGCCTGGAGTTCGGGACGAGAAAAACTGTTTTTT

j_call: TRBJ1-1
v_call: TRBV25-1
clone_size: few
d_call: .
cdr3_aa: CASSATGNEAFF
cdr3_nt: TGTGCCAGCAGTGCCACAGGGAATGAAGCTTTCTTT

j_call: TRBJ1-1
v_call: TRBV5-8
clone_size: .
d_call: .
cdr3_aa: CASSWDTGTEAFF
cdr3_nt: TGTGCCAGCAGCTGGGATACGGGCACTGAAGCTTTCTTT

j_call: TRBJ2-3
v_call: TRBV19
clone_size: .
d_call: TRBD1
cdr3_aa: CASSRTGGLAKTDTQYF
cdr3_nt: TGTGCCAGTAGTAGGACAGGGGGCCTGGCCAAAACAGATACGCAGTATTTT

j_call: TRBJ1-1
v_call: TRBV5-1
clone_size: .
d_call: .
cdr3_aa: CASSLPGDTEAFF
cdr3_nt: TGCGCCAGCAGCTTGCCAGGGGACACTGAAGCTTTCTTT

j_call: TRBJ1-5
v_call: TRBV10-3
clone_size: .
d_call: .
cdr3_aa: CAIREGGVSQPQHF
cdr3_nt: TGTGCCATCCGCGAGGGAGGGGTGTCCCAGCCCCAGCATTTT

j_call: TRBJ2-1
v_call: TRBV27
clone_size: .
d_call: .
cdr3_aa: CASTPGDSYNEQFF
cdr3_nt: TGTGCCAGCACCCCAGGGGACTCCTACAATGAGCAGTTCTTC

j_call: TRBJ1-1
v_call: TRBV2
clone_size: few
d_call: .
cdr3_aa: CATHRDSKTEAFF
cdr3_nt: TGTGCCACCCACAGGGATTCCAAAACTGAAGCTTTCTTT

j_call: TRBJ2-1
v_call: TRBV9
clone_size: .
d_call: TRBD2
cdr3_aa: CASSVGGRGYNEQFF
cdr3_nt: TGTGCCAGCAGCGTAGGCGGGAGAGGGTACAATGAGCAGTTCTTC

j_call: TRBJ2-2
v_call: TRBV29-1
clone_size: .
d_call: TRBD2
cdr3_aa: CSARTSGLTGELFF
cdr3_nt: TGCAGCGCACGAACTAGCGGGCTTACCGGGGAGCTGTTTTTT

j_call: TRBJ2-1
v_call: TRBV5-1
clone_size: .
d_call: TRBD2
cdr3_aa: CASSGGRSSYNEQFF
cdr3_nt: TGCGCCAGCAGCGGCGGGAGGAGCTCCTACAATGAGCAGTTCTTC

j_call: TRBJ2-2
v_call: TRBV5-4
clone_size: .
d_call: TRBD2
cdr3_aa: CASSLASGSAGELFF
cdr3_nt: TGTGCCAGCAGCTTGGCTAGCGGGAGTGCCGGGGAGCTGTTTTTT

j_call: TRBJ1-1
v_call: TRBV18
clone_size: .
d_call: .
cdr3_aa: CASSRGENTEAFF
cdr3_nt: TGTGCCAGCTCCCGGGGCGAGAACACTGAAGCTTTCTTT

j_call: TRBJ2-2
v_call: TRBV27
clone_size: .
d_call: .
cdr3_aa: CASSLRAGELFF
cdr3_nt: TGTGCCAGCAGTTTAAGGGCCGGGGAGCTGTTTTTT

j_call: TRBJ2-2
v_call: TRBV19
clone_size: few
d_call: TRBD1
cdr3_aa: CASTFRDRVGTGELFF
cdr3_nt: TGTGCCAGTACCTTCCGGGACAGGGTAGGCACCGGGGAGCTGTTTTTT

j_call: TRBJ1-1
v_call: TRBV9
clone_size: .
d_call: .
cdr3_aa: CASSVLNSGTEAFF
cdr3_nt: TGTGCCAGCAGCGTCCTAAATTCCGGGACAGAAGCTTTCTTT

j_call: TRBJ1-1
v_call: TRBV5-1
clone_size: few
d_call: .
cdr3_aa: CASSLAAENTEAFF
cdr3_nt: TGCGCCAGCAGCTTGGCCGCGGAGAACACTGAAGCTTTCTTT

j_call: TRBJ1-1
v_call: TRBV4-1
clone_size: .
d_call: .
cdr3_aa: CASSREGISNTEAFF
cdr3_nt: TGCGCCAGCAGCCGCGAGGGCATTTCGAACACTGAAGCTTTCTTT